A selection of T cell receptor beta chains follows, all from one sample in a study of T-cell reconstitution after alpha-beta-depleted transplantation in children. TCRdb re-called the PCR reads through MiXCR, storing one row per CDR3 protein. The table has about 1,000,000 distinct CDR3 sequences, about 31% seen once. This sample comprised PBMCs, mostly from graft donor cells, obtained 360 days after TCRalphabeta/CD19-depleted stem cell transplant. These receptors came from a boy less than two years old who had a stem cell transplant for SCID, so the T cells may come from the graft donor. The CDR3 runs from the conserved cysteine through the conserved F or W. Each record gives: clone size, D gene, J gene, CDR3 length, V gene, CDR3 DNA, CDR3 protein. The D gene is left open where the match is weak. Clone size is given for some rows only: seen once, a few or many times, or a class if the clone is expanded.

abundance: many
d_gene: TRBD1
j_gene: TRBJ2-1
len: 14
v_gene: TRBV9
CDR3nt: TGTGCCAGCAGCGTACCTGACAGGGTTAATGAGCAGTTCTTC
CDR3aa: CASSVPDRVNEQFF

abundance: .
d_gene: TRBD1
j_gene: TRBJ2-7
len: 16
v_gene: TRBV6-1
CDR3nt: TGTGCCAGCCGTCGAGGGACAGGGAGGGAGTTCGACGAGCAGTACTTC
CDR3aa: CASRRGTGREFDEQYF

abundance: .
d_gene: TRBD2
j_gene: TRBJ2-1
len: 17
v_gene: TRBV7-9
CDR3nt: TGTGCCAGCAGCTCGACGTCCCTGGGACTAGCGGGAGAACGGCAGTTCTTC
CDR3aa: CASSSTSLGLAGERQFF

abundance: .
d_gene: TRBD1
j_gene: TRBJ2-2
len: 19
v_gene: TRBV5-1
CDR3nt: TGCGCCAGCAGCTTACGTTTGACAGGGGCGAATTCGAACACCGGGGAGCTGTTTTTT
CDR3aa: CASSLRLTGANSNTGELFF

abundance: once
d_gene: .
j_gene: TRBJ1-3
len: 16
v_gene: TRBV4-1
CDR3nt: TGCGCCAGCAGCCAAGATGTCCGTGACGGTCAAAACACCATATATTTT
CDR3aa: CASSQDVRDGQNTIYF

abundance: .
d_gene: .
j_gene: TRBJ2-3
len: 16
v_gene: TRBV4-2
CDR3nt: TGTGCCAGCAGCCAACATGGACCCGACCGCGGAGATACGCAGTATTTT
CDR3aa: CASSQHGPDRGDTQYF

abundance: .
d_gene: .
j_gene: TRBJ2-3
len: 14
v_gene: TRBV10-3
CDR3nt: TGTGCCATCAGGTCGAGGGGTTCCACAGATACGCAGTATTTT
CDR3aa: CAIRSRGSTDTQYF

abundance: many
d_gene: .
j_gene: TRBJ2-1
len: 13
v_gene: TRBV20-1
CDR3nt: TGCAGTGCGGCCAACACCCCCTACAATGAGCAGTTCTTC
CDR3aa: CSAANTPYNEQFF

abundance: .
d_gene: .
j_gene: TRBJ2-4
len: 12
v_gene: TRBV20-1
CDR3nt: TGCAGTGTCGGTGTAGCCAAAAACATTCAGTACTTC
CDR3aa: CSVGVAKNIQYF

abundance: .
d_gene: TRBD2
j_gene: TRBJ2-2
len: 16
v_gene: TRBV9
CDR3nt: TGTGCCAGCAGCGAAAGCGGGGGATGGGGCACCGGGGAGCTGTTTTTT
CDR3aa: CASSESGGWGTGELFF

abundance: .
d_gene: .
j_gene: TRBJ2-2
len: 14
v_gene: TRBV7-2
CDR3nt: TGTGCCAGCAGCCGGGGACGGAGGGGCGGGGAGCTGTTTTTT
CDR3aa: CASSRGRRGGELFF

abundance: few
d_gene: .
j_gene: TRBJ2-1
len: 16
v_gene: TRBV4-1
CDR3nt: TGCGCCAGCAGCCAAGATAAAGATAGGGTTTACAATGAGCAGTTCTTC
CDR3aa: CASSQDKDRVYNEQFF

abundance: few
d_gene: .
j_gene: TRBJ1-5
len: 19
v_gene: TRBV11-1
CDR3nt: TGTGCCAGCAGCTTAGCCGCAGAGGGTGACACTCGACAAAATCAGCCCCAGCATTTT
CDR3aa: CASSLAAEGDTRQNQPQHF

abundance: .
d_gene: TRBD1
j_gene: TRBJ2-5
len: 16
v_gene: TRBV3-1
CDR3nt: TGTGCCAGCAGCCAAGAGGAGACAGGGGGATGGGAGACCCAGTACTTC
CDR3aa: CASSQEETGGWETQYF

abundance: many
d_gene: .
j_gene: TRBJ2-1
len: 15
v_gene: TRBV5-1
CDR3nt: TGCGCCAGCCGCATGGTCCGGGGCTCCTACAATGAGCAGTTCTTC
CDR3aa: CASRMVRGSYNEQFF

abundance: .
d_gene: .
j_gene: TRBJ1-6
len: 15
v_gene: TRBV6-5
CDR3nt: TGTGCCAGCAGTTACTCGAATGTGTGGGATTCACCCCTCCACTTT
CDR3aa: CASSYSNVWDSPLHF

abundance: .
d_gene: .
j_gene: TRBJ1-2
len: 13
v_gene: TRBV29-1
CDR3nt: TGCAGCGTTGGTAACGCCAGACTTGATGGCTACACCTTC
CDR3aa: CSVGNARLDGYTF

abundance: .
d_gene: TRBD1
j_gene: TRBJ2-7
len: 17
v_gene: TRBV7-9
CDR3nt: TGTGCCAGCAGCTTAGTTCACCTCCGACAGGGGGTTGGGGAGCAGTACTTC
CDR3aa: CASSLVHLRQGVGEQYF